Following are 21 T cell receptor beta chains from one sample sequenced in a study of technical replicates of blood from a few donors. TCRdb keeps only in-frame clones here, not all; method: immunoSEQ multiplex PCR. The repertoire has 75,000 to 100,000 clones, roughly 96% of them found once; the top ten carry approximately 0.37%. Sequencing input: T cells isolated from PBMCs. The receptors were sampled from a human donor in good health.

This chain joins TRBV18 and TRBJ2-2; 10 positions agree with TRBD2. The length of the CDR3 is 15 residues. V lost 3 bases, J lost 6 bases, and 4 bases stayed unmatched. CDR1 is KGHSH, CDR2 LQKENI, per germline. The CDR3 DNA sequence: TGTGCCAGCTCACCTCAAGCGGGAGGGGCCGGGGAGCTGTTTTTT. This encodes CASSPQAGGAGELFF.

The V gene is TRBV12-5, the J gene TRBJ2-3; TRBD2 aligns across 11 bases. The CDR3 loop spans 16 amino acids. Trimming at V came to 1 base and at J to 3 bases, leaving 3 bases not matched to a gene. Germline loops: CDR1 LGHNT, CDR2 FRNRAP. In DNA form, the CDR3 reads TGTGCTAGTGGTTTGGCGACTAGCGGGACTACAGATACGCAGTATTTT. It codes for CASGLATSGTTDTQYF.

This clone was picked up one time. This sequence joins TRBV5-3 and TRBJ2-7; D is perhaps TRBD2 (5 bases). TRBV5-3 is reported as an ORF; its role is uncertain. V lost 4 bases and J 6 bases, leaving 11 bases between the germline ends. This CDR3 has 12 amino acids. This chain's CDR3 is CARSHTSAEQYF. As DNA, the CDR3 is TGTGCCAGAAGCCATACTAGTGCCGAGCAGTACTTC.

V gene TRBV19 combines with J gene TRBJ2-7, with D perhaps TRBD2 (5 bases). This CDR3 has 13 residues. Germline V gene sequence: CDR1 LNHDA, CDR2 SQIVND (reference sequence). Trimming left V 2 bases short and J 5 bases short, with 10 bases between. CDR3 sequence reads: CASSIWRGNEQYF. Here the CDR3 DNA reads TGTGCCAGTAGTATATGGCGAGGGAACGAGCAGTACTTC.

Concerning this clone itself: The same CDR3 also results from other DNA sequences found in this sample. Here the CDR3 reads CASSPNSGRLSEQYF. The CDR3 DNA follows: TGTGCCAGCAGTCCAAATAGCGGGAGGCTATCCGAGCAGTACTTC. The genes are TRBV27 and TRBJ2-7; 10 nucleotides align to TRBD2. V was pared by 5 bases and J by 6 bases, with 10 bases of the junction left unmatched. The CDR3 length is 15 residues. CDR1 and CDR2 (germline): MNHEY, SMNVEV (reference sequence).

A single count supports this clone. This chain connects TRBV5-5 to TRBJ1-2; 8 nucleotides align to TRBD1. V shed 0 bases and J 4 bases; nucleotides not matched to a gene: 5. The CDR3 is 15 amino acids. In germline, CDR1 is SGHKS, CDR2 YYEKEE (reference sequence). In DNA form, the CDR3 reads TGTGCCAGCAGCTTGGGGACAGGGACGGGCTATGGCTACACCTTC. Protein sequence: CASSLGTGTGYGYTF. The variable domain in full, with the rest retrieved from reference TRBV5-5 and TRBJ1-2, is DAGVTQSPTHLIKTRGQQVTLRCSPISGHKSVSWYQQVLGQGPQFIFQYYEKEERGRGNFPDRFSARQFPNYSSELNVNALLLGDSALYLCASSLGTGTGYGYTFGSGTRLTVV.

This chain uses TRBV9 with TRBJ2-7; no definite D call. V lost 0 bases, J lost 6 bases, and 10 bases lay in between. The CDR3 runs to 13 residues. CDR1 SGDLS and CDR2 YYNGEE come from the germline V gene. Here the CDR3 DNA reads TGTGCCAGCAGCGTAGGCCCTATTGCCGAGCAGTACTTC. The encoded protein is CASSVGPIAEQYF.

CDR3 residues: CASSSGQGPYEQYF. The DNA for the CDR3 is TGTGCCAGCAGTTCGGGGCAGGGGCCCTACGAGCAGTACTTC. J is TRBJ2-7 and V is TRBV27; D is possibly TRBD1 (6 bases). V was trimmed by 4 bases and J by 2 bases, leaving 12 bases between them. The CDR3 has 14 amino acids. Germline V CDR1 and CDR2: MNHEY, SMNVEV (reference sequence).

The gene calls are TRBV7-3 and TRBJ1-2; no firm D call. V shed 3 bases and J shed 10 bases, with 15 bases lying between them. The germline V gene encodes CDR1 SGHTA and CDR2 FQGTGA. The CDR3 consists of 13 residues. For the CDR3, the DNA is TGTGCCAGCAGCTTTCCGGGAGAGGTAGACTACACCTTC. Translated, it gives CASSFPGEVDYTF.

This rearrangement joins TRBV15 to TRBJ2-1; tentative D call: TRBD2 (7 bases). The V gene's germline CDR1 is LNHNV and CDR2 YYDKDF (reference sequence). This CDR3 contains 16 residues. The germline V and J ends were trimmed by 5 bases and 2 bases, with 16 bases remaining between them. CDR3 sequence reads: CATSQGGAGAYNEQFF. CDR3 coding DNA: TGTGCCACCAGCCAAGGGGGGGCGGGAGCCTACAATGAGCAGTTCTTC.

The J gene is TRBJ1-1, the V gene TRBV30; D not certain. The length of the CDR3 is 11 residues. The germline V gene encodes CDR1 GTSNPN and CDR2 SVGIG (reference sequence). DNA for the CDR3: TGTGCGCTGGGGAGGAACACTGAAGCTTTCTTT. It yields the protein CALGRNTEAFF.

The J gene is TRBJ1-1, the V gene TRBV7-2; D is undetermined. This CDR3 spans 14 amino acids. The germline gives CDR1 SGHTA, CDR2 FQGNSA. The V end lost 5 bases, the J end lost 1 base, and 11 bases lay between the germline ends. The CDR3 region has the DNA TGTGCCAGCAGCCCGATACTAAAGAACACTGAAGCTTTCTTT. It codes for CASSPILKNTEAFF.

The rearrangement uses TRBV10-3 and TRBJ2-7; 10 bases align to TRBD2. Trimming cost V 4 bases and J 5 bases; bases outside gene matches: 5. Germline CDR1 ENHRY, CDR2 SYGVKD. The CDR3 totals 14 residues. This CDR3 reads CAISGASGRNEQYF. CDR3 nucleotides: TGTGCCATCAGTGGGGCTAGCGGGAGAAACGAGCAGTACTTC.

The chain recombines TRBV10-3 with TRBJ1-1; 7 positions match TRBD1. V was clipped by 4 bases and J by 1 base; unmatched bases: 9. There are 16 residues in the CDR3. Germline CDR1 is ENHRY and CDR2 is SYGVKD. DNA for the CDR3: TGTGCCATCAGTGGCTATTGGGGACAGAAGAACACTGAAGCTTTCTTT. This gives the protein CAISGYWGQKNTEAFF.

The chain carries TRBV5-1 and TRBJ1-6; 7 bases agree with TRBD1. Germline V CDR1 and CDR2: SGHRS, YFSETQ. The junction had 14 bases not matched to a gene; V was cut back by 1 base and J by 7 bases. This CDR3 is built from 18 residues. Written as DNA, the CDR3 is TGCGCCAGCAGCTTGAACATGGGTGGCGCAGGGGGGAATTCACCCCTCCACTTT. Translating it yields CASSLNMGGAGGNSPLHF.

The CDR3 sequence: CAWTGVTFQETQYF. The CDR3 DNA follows: TGTGCCTGGACGGGGGTTACCTTTCAAGAGACCCAGTACTTC. The chain links TRBV30 to TRBJ2-5, with a possible D match to TRBD2 (6 bases). V was pared by 4 bases and J by 2 bases, with 14 bases between. Looked up from germline, CDR1 is GTSNPN and CDR2 is SVGIG (reference sequence). This CDR3 has 14 residues.

The rearrangement links TRBV28 to TRBJ2-7; the D is unclear. V was clipped by 2 bases and J by 3 bases, with 11 bases between them. The CDR3 is 14 amino acids. Germline CDR1 is MDHEN and CDR2 is SYDVKM. The CDR3 DNA reads TGTGCCAGCAGTTTAGGCGGCCGAGGCTACGAGCAGTACTTC. Amino acids: CASSLGGRGYEQYF.

V and J are TRBV5-4 and TRBJ1-1; no clear D gene. This CDR3 spans 15 amino acids. V was trimmed by 4 bases and J by 4 bases, leaving 17 bases between them. Germline values: CDR1 SGHNT, CDR2 YYREEE (reference sequence). The CDR3 DNA reads TGTGCCAGCAGCACCGGGAGCCAATGGGCCACTGAAGCTTTCTTT. Translating gives CASSTGSQWATEAFF.

The J gene is TRBJ2-1, the V gene TRBV19; 10 bases are a match to TRBD2. Germline V gene data show CDR1 as LNHDA and CDR2 as SQIVND (reference sequence). The CDR3 runs to 17 residues. The J segment lost 5 bases and the V segment lost 4 bases, leaving 11 bases of the junction unmatched. CDR3 amino acids: CASSRIVAGGLDNEQFF. The CDR3 DNA follows: TGTGCCAGTAGTAGGATAGTAGCGGGAGGTCTCGACAATGAGCAGTTCTTC.

The genes are TRBV7-3 and TRBJ1-1, with 7 positions matching TRBD1. The CDR3 sequence is 14 residues long. The germline V gene encodes CDR1 SGHTA and CDR2 FQGTGA. V shed 5 bases and J 2 bases; nucleotides not matched to a gene: 5. The chain's CDR3 is CASSLQGENTEAFF. CDR3 sequence (DNA): TGTGCCAGCAGCCTTCAGGGGGAAAACACTGAAGCTTTCTTT.

In its sample, this clone was seen once. This sample also contains other DNA sequences that code for the same CDR3. V and J are TRBV27 and TRBJ1-5; 9 bases align to TRBD1. With V trimmed by 6 bases and J by 7 bases, 4 bases remained unmatched. This CDR3 spans 13 amino acids. Germline CDR1 and CDR2: MNHEY and SMNVEV (reference sequence). Here the CDR3 reads CASSLQGAQPQHF. The CDR3 nucleotides read TGTGCCAGCAGCCTACAGGGGGCACAGCCCCAGCATTTT.